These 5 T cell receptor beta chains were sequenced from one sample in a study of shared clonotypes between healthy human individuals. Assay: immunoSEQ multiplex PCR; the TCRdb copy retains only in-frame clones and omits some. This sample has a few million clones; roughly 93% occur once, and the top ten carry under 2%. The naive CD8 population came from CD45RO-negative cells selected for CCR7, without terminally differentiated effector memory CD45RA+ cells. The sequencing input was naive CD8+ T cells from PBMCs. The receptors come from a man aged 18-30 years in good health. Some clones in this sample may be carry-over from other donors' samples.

DNA for the CDR3: TGTGCCAGCAGTCCCCATTTCGGGCGTGATGATGGCTACACCTTC. This gives the protein CASSPHFGRDDGYTF. The chain couples TRBV28 to TRBJ1-2, with no clear D. The CDR3 runs 15 residues. With 5 bases removed from V and 6 bases from J, the gap between germline ends came to 19 bases. CDR1 is MDHEN, CDR2 SYDVKM, per germline.

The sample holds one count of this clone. The CDR3 loop reads CASSPQPGQGFYTEAFF. The DNA for the CDR3 is TGTGCCAGCAGCCCCCAACCGGGACAGGGGTTTTACACTGAAGCTTTCTTT. The rearrangement joins TRBV9 to TRBJ1-1; 10 bases are a match to TRBD1. V was clipped by 4 bases and J by 3 bases; unmatched bases: 12. Germline CDR1 reads SGDLS; CDR2 reads YYNGEE. This CDR3 is 17 amino acids long.

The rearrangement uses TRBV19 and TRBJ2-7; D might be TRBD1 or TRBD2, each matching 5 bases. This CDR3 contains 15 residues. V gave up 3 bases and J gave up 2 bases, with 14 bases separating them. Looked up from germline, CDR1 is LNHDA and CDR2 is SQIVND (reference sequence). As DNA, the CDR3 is TGTGCCAGTAGTATCCCGGGACGGGGAACCTACGAGCAGTACTTC. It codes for CASSIPGRGTYEQYF.

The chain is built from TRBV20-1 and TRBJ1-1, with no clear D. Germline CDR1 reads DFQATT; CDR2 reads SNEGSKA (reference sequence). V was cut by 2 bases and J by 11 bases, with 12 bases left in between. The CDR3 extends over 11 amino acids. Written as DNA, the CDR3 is TGCAGTGCTAGAATAGCCTCGGAGGCTTTCTTT. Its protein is CSARIASEAFF.

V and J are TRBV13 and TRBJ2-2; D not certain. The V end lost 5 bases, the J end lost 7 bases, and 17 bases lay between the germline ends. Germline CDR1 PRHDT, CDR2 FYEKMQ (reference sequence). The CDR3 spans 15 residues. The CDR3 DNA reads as TGTGCCAGCAGCCCTGCCGCCACCTGGGGCGGGGAGCTGTTTTTT. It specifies CASSPAATWGGELFF. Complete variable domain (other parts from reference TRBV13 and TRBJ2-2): AAGVIQSPRHLIKEKRETATLKCYPIPRHDTVYWYQQGPGQDPQFLISFYEKMQSDKGSIPDRFSAQQFSDYHSELNMSSLELGDSALYFCASSPAATWGGELFFGEGSRLTVL.